This TCR beta chain was observed in a study of T cell repertoires in cytomegalovirus infection. Study-wide background: Recently identified HLA-C-restricted CMV epitopes and well-studied HLA-B-restricted CMV epitopes were used by the study. TCR beta signatures that were public indicated CMV infection and matching HLA type. Study-level points and caveats: HLA-C-restricted TCR beta clonotypes specific for CMV led the ex vivo response. Summed frequency of public TCR beta families distinguished CMV carriers with the relevant HLA.

TCRdb independently ran MiXCR on the reads; one entry per CDR3 protein. The sample lists approximately 730,000 distinct CDR3 sequences, 33% occurring once. This clonotype has a count of ten or more. Its antigen is unidentified. The CDR3 runs to 12 residues. V shed 5 bases and J shed 5 bases, with 9 bases lying between them. Germline V lookup: CDR1 SEHNR, CDR2 FQNEAQ (reference sequence). The source of this sequence is a human donor in good health (CMV status not recorded). Some clones in this sample may be carry-over from other donors' samples. The chain uses TRBV7-9 and TRBJ1-1; a possible D gene is TRBD1 (5 bases). Material: cultured PBMCs, obtained from culture after CMV antigen stimulation. CDR3: CASSPGLTEAFF. DNA of the CDR3: TGTGCCAGCAGCCCGGGACTGACTGAAGCTTTCTTT.